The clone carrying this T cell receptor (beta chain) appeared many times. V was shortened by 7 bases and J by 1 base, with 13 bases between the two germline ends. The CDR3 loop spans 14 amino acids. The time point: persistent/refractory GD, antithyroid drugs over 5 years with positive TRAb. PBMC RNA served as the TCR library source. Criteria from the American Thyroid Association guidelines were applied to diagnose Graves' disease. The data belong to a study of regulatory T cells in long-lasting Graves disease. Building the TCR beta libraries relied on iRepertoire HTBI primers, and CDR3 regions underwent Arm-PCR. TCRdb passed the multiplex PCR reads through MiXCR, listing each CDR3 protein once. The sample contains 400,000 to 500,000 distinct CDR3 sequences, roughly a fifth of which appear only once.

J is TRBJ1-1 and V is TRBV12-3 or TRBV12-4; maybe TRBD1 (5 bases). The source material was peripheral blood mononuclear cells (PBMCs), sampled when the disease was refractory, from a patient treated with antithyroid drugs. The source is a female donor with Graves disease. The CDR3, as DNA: TGTGCCAGCACGGCGGGGGGAAAGAACACTGAAGCTTTCTTT. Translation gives CASTAGGKNTEAFF.